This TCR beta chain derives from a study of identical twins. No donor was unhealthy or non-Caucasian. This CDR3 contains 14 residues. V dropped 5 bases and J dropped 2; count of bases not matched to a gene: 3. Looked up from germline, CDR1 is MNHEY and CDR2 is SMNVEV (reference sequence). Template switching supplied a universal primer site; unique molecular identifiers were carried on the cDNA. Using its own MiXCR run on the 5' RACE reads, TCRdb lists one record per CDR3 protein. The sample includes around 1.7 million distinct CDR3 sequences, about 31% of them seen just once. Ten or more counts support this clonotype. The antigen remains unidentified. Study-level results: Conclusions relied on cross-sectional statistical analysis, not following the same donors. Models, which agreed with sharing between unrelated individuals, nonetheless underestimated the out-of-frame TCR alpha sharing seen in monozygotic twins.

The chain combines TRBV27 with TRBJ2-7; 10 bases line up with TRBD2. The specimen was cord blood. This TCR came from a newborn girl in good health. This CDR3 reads CASSPGTSAYEQYF. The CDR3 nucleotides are TGTGCCAGCAGTCCAGGGACTAGCGCCTACGAGCAGTACTTC.